Sequencing of this TCR beta chain was carried out in a study of beta chain features in type 1 diabetes. Broader study findings: Shorter TCRB CDR3s, moderately but significantly so, marked every one of the four CD4+ subsets in Type 1 diabetes patients.

As every portion of the isolated RNA was reverse transcribed, the sequencing read expressed TCRB transcripts. Libraries were prepared by immunoSEQ multiplex PCR; TCRdb keeps only in-frame clonotypes and omits some of them. Of around 710,000 clones listed, roughly an eighth are singletons. This clone has more than one count but fewer than ten. Its antigen is unidentified. From germline, CDR1 is SGHVS and CDR2 FQNEAQ. The V end lost 6 bases, the J end lost 0 bases, and 12 bases lay between the germline ends. The CDR3 is made up of 15 amino acids. The sequenced material came from naive CD4+ T cells from blood. This receptor was obtained from a man aged 25-45 years with type 1 diabetes. The chain links TRBV7-8 to TRBJ2-1; TRBD1 is a possible D gene (5 bases). The CDR3 DNA reads as TGTGCCAGCAGGCCAAGACAGAGCTCCTACAATGAGCAGTTCTTC. The encoded protein is CASRPRQSSYNEQFF.